This entry lists 29 T cell receptor beta chains sequenced from one sample in a study of human T cells and chemical hapten exposure. One entry per CDR3 protein, called by TCRdb with MiXCR from the RACE reads. This table holds around 120,000 distinct CDR3 sequences, roughly 13% found once. Indicated time point: patch test 1, 2 weeks after DPC sensitization. The treatment was: therapeutic diphenylcyclopropenone sensitization with weekly scalp DPC. This material consisted of whole blood, taken in connection with sensitization to the hapten diphenylcyclopropenone (DPC). Receptor source: a man aged 18 to 29 with alopecia areata. Some clones in this sample may be carry-over from other donors' samples.

The rearrangement joins TRBV7-3 to TRBJ2-3; D might be TRBD1 (6 bases). Looked up from germline, CDR1 is SGHTA and CDR2 is FQGTGA. The V end lost 3 bases, the J end lost 7 bases, and 14 bases lay between the germline ends. The CDR3 spans 14 residues. Here the CDR3 reads CASSFQQGHYTQYF. The CDR3 bases are TGTGCCAGCAGCTTCCAACAGGGCCACTATACGCAGTATTTT.

J is TRBJ1-2 and V is TRBV4-2; 7 bases align to TRBD1. Germline loops: CDR1 LGHNA, CDR2 YNFKEQ. With 5 bases clipped from V and 5 bases from J, the junction kept 2 bases outside the gene matches. This CDR3 region has 12 residues. The CDR3 sequence is CASSKTGYGYTF. In nucleotides, the CDR3 is TGTGCCAGCAGCAAGACAGGGTATGGCTACACCTTC.

The chain links TRBV7-9 to TRBJ2-7, with D possibly called TRBD1 or TRBD2 (6 bases each). Trimming removed 2 bases at V and 5 bases at J, with 13 bases between. Germline V lookup: CDR1 SEHNR, CDR2 FQNEAQ (reference sequence). The length of the CDR3 is 14 residues. CDR3 in amino acids: CASSLITGGDEQYF. The CDR3 DNA reads TGTGCCAGCAGCTTAATAACCGGGGGCGACGAGCAGTACTTC.

The chain has TRBV9 and TRBJ2-3; unclear D gene. The CDR3 contains 14 residues. Per the germline V gene, CDR1 is SGDLS and CDR2 is YYNGEE. V was clipped by 3 bases and J by 6 bases, with 14 bases between them. The CDR3 region is CASSADPHADTQYF. The CDR3 DNA reads as TGTGCCAGCAGCGCCGACCCCCACGCGGATACGCAGTATTTT.

The chain links TRBV7-3 to TRBJ2-1, with 9 bases aligning to TRBD2. The V gene end was trimmed by 3 bases and the J gene end by 5 bases; junction bases not matched to a gene: 2. The CDR3 loop spans 14 amino acids. The germline V gene encodes CDR1 SGHTA and CDR2 FQGTGA. For the CDR3, the DNA is TGTGCCAGCAGCTTGCTAGCGGGGAACAATGAGCAGTTCTTC. Its protein product is CASSLLAGNNEQFF.

This chain uses TRBV7-2 with TRBJ2-5, with D uncertain. Germline V gene data show CDR1 as SGHTA and CDR2 as FQGNSA. V was clipped by 1 base and J by 5 bases, with 8 bases between them. This CDR3 comprises 13 residues. CDR3 DNA sequence: TGTGCCAGCAGCTTAGTAATTCGTGAGACCCAGTACTTC. Its translation: CASSLVIRETQYF.

This clonotype was seen more than once but under ten times. The genes are TRBV11-2 and TRBJ2-1; D gene uncertain. Germline V gene sequence: CDR1 SGHAT, CDR2 FQNNGV. V gave up 0 bases and J gave up 6 bases, with 12 bases separating them. CDR3 length: 15 amino acids. The DNA for the CDR3 is TGTGCCAGCAGCTTAGAGAGATGGCAGAGCAATGAGCAGTTCTTC. Amino acids: CASSLERWQSNEQFF.

This clonotype showed up just a few times. The V and J genes are TRBV14 and TRBJ2-1, with a tentative D call TRBD2 (5 bases). The CDR3 totals 13 residues. CDR1 and CDR2 (germline): SGHDN, FVKESK. V shed 2 bases and J shed 7 bases, with 9 bases lying between them. CDR3 loop: CASSQTGVNEQFF. The CDR3 DNA reads TGTGCCAGCAGCCAAACCGGGGTGAATGAGCAGTTCTTC.

The chain uses TRBV27 and TRBJ2-7; 11 bases fit TRBD2. Germline values: CDR1 MNHEY, CDR2 SMNVEV (reference sequence). There are 13 residues in the CDR3. With 6 bases clipped from V and 3 bases from J, the junction kept 1 base outside the gene matches. The DNA for the CDR3 is TGTGCCAGCAGAACTAGCGGGGGCTACGAGCAGTACGTC. Translated: CASRTSGGYEQYV.

In its sample, this clonotype was seen a few times. In DNA, the CDR3 is TGTGCCAGCAGAACAGGGGACATATCCTACGAGCAGTACTTC. Translation: CASRTGDISYEQYF. The chain recombines TRBV6-6 with TRBJ2-7, with TRBD1 identical over 7 bases. The germline V gene encodes CDR1 MNHNY and CDR2 SVGAGI (reference sequence). The CDR3 spans 14 residues. V dropped 6 bases and J dropped 1; count of bases not matched to a gene: 6.

This clonotype occurred a few times. The chain carries TRBV11-2 and TRBJ2-5; D remains unclear. V lost 3 bases to trimming and J lost 2 bases, with 7 bases between them. CDR3 length equals 13 residues. The V gene's germline CDR1 is SGHAT and CDR2 FQNNGV. CDR3 in amino acids: CASSFNLQETQYF. The CDR3 DNA is TGTGCCAGCAGCTTCAACTTACAAGAGACCCAGTACTTC. Combining the CDR3 with reference TRBV11-2 and TRBJ2-5 gives the whole variable domain EAGVAQSPRYKIIEKRQSVAFWCNPISGHATLYWYQQILGQGPKLLIQFQNNGVVDDSQLPKDRFSAERLKGVDSTLKIQPAKLEDSAVYLCASSFNLQETQYFGPGTRLLVL.

The chain has TRBV20-1 and TRBJ1-5; 10 bases match TRBD1. This CDR3 is 17 amino acids long. Germline CDR1 reads DFQATT; CDR2 reads SNEGSKA (reference sequence). The ends lost 2 bases at V and 5 bases at J; junction bases unmatched: 12. CDR3 residues: CSARTGTGALSHQPQHF. CDR3 coding DNA: TGCAGTGCTAGAACCGGGACAGGGGCCCTCTCGCATCAGCCCCAGCATTTT.

The chain is built from TRBV9 and TRBJ2-1; D may be TRBD2 (5 bases). The CDR3 sequence is 17 residues long. Germline V lookup: CDR1 SGDLS, CDR2 YYNGEE. The V gene lost 2 bases and the J gene lost 6 bases, with 21 bases spanning the gap. For the CDR3, the DNA is TGTGCCAGCAGCGTCAGTGGCCGGGGAAGGACCATCAATGAGCAGTTCTTC. Translating gives CASSVSGRGRTINEQFF.

This clonotype was found many times. The chain has TRBV20-1 and TRBJ2-3; TRBD2 agrees at 7 bases. Germline CDR1 reads DFQATT; CDR2 reads SNEGSKA (reference sequence). The CDR3 consists of 15 residues. Losses at the gene ends were 6 bases for V and 2 bases for J; bases not matched to a gene: 11. The CDR3 sequence is CSAHSGTTLTDTQYF. CDR3 bases: TGCAGTGCGCACTCCGGGACTACACTCACAGATACGCAGTATTTT.

In this sample, this clonotype turned up a few times. The chain recombines TRBV14 with TRBJ1-6; 8 nucleotides agree with TRBD1. Germline CDR1 and CDR2: SGHDN and FVKESK. Trimming removed 2 bases from V and 4 bases from J; junction bases left unmatched: 1. There are 15 residues in the CDR3. The CDR3 reads CASSQNRGYNSPLHF. In DNA form, the CDR3 reads TGTGCCAGCAGCCAAAACAGGGGGTATAATTCACCCCTCCACTTT.

This sequence joins TRBV12-3 or TRBV12-4 and TRBJ1-2, with unresolved D. The CDR3 totals 14 residues. The V end was cut by 5 bases, the J end by 3 bases, with 13 bases between. The CDR3 sequence: CASSAESPYYGYTF. In nucleotides, the CDR3 is TGTGCCAGCAGTGCTGAGTCTCCCTACTATGGCTACACCTTC.

This clonotype was observed a few times. This chain uses TRBV4-1 with TRBJ1-6; 8 nucleotides match TRBD1. The CDR3 sequence is 12 residues long. CDR1 and CDR2 from the germline V gene are MGHRA and YSYEKL. V was pared by 9 bases and J by 10 bases, with 5 bases of the junction left unmatched. CDR3 sequence reads: CASGQGRSPLHF. The CDR3 DNA reads TGCGCCAGTGGACAGGGTCGGTCACCCCTCCACTTT.

The chain combines TRBV6-5 with TRBJ1-1; TRBD1 might be the D (5 bases). This CDR3 has 15 residues. V was cut by 5 bases and J by 6 bases, with 19 bases left in between. The germline gives CDR1 MNHEY, CDR2 SVGAGI. In DNA, the CDR3 is TGTGCCAGCAGTCCGGGACGCTTGTCCACGGCTGAAGCTTTCTTT. Protein sequence: CASSPGRLSTAEAFF.

In this sample, this clonotype turned up a few times. This rearrangement joins TRBV12-3 or TRBV12-4 to TRBJ1-5; 9 nucleotides match TRBD1. The V and J ends lost 6 bases and 0 bases, in that order; junction bases with no gene match: 3. CDR3 length equals 15 residues. CDR3 in DNA: TGTGCCAGCAGACCGACAGGGGGTAGCAATCAGCCCCAGCATTTT. Its translation is CASRPTGGSNQPQHF.

This sequence joins TRBV5-8 and TRBJ2-2; D is possibly TRBD1 (6 bases). Per the germline V gene, CDR1 is SGHTS and CDR2 is YDEGEE. CDR3 length equals 16 residues. Trimming removed 0 bases at V and 5 bases at J, with 14 bases between. The CDR3 loop reads CASSLDRVRRTGELFF. CDR3 nucleotide sequence: TGTGCCAGCAGCTTGGACAGGGTACGGAGGACCGGGGAGCTGTTTTTT.

Only a few counts were recorded for this clonotype. This chain links TRBV12-5 with TRBJ2-2; the match to TRBD2 covers 8 bases. The CDR3 extends over 16 amino acids. Trimming removed 5 bases from V and 5 bases from J; junction bases left unmatched: 10. Germline CDR1 and CDR2: LGHNT and FRNRAP. In nucleotides, the CDR3 is TGTGCTAGTGGTACACCCGGGGGGGCCGGTACCGGGGAGCTGTTTTTT. This sequence encodes CASGTPGGAGTGELFF.

The chain joins TRBV5-1 to TRBJ2-2, with no clear D. This CDR3 region has 14 residues. Trimming pared 0 bases from V and 3 bases from J, leaving 6 bases between. Germline CDR1 and CDR2: SGHRS and YFSETQ. CDR3 coding DNA: TGCGCCAGCAGCTTGGTGGCGGACACCGGGGAGCTGTTTTTT. This translates into CASSLVADTGELFF.

This clonotype has a count of ten or more. V gene TRBV4-3 combines with J gene TRBJ2-1; perhaps TRBD1 as D (6 bases). V was pared by 2 bases and J by 2 bases, with 16 bases between. The CDR3 spans 17 residues. CDR1 and CDR2 from the germline V gene are LGHNA and YSLEER. CDR3 in DNA: TGCGCCAGCAGCCAACGAGTACAGGGCTTACCCTACAATGAGCAGTTCTTC. Translating gives CASSQRVQGLPYNEQFF.

Only a few counts were recorded for this clonotype. The chain uses TRBV7-6 and TRBJ1-5; D gene uncertain. This CDR3 contains 14 residues. The germline V gene encodes CDR1 SGHVS and CDR2 FNYEAQ. Trimming left V 3 bases short and J 5 bases short, with 11 bases between. CDR3 sequence (DNA): TGTGCCAGCAGCTTCCTCAGATGCTATCAGCCCCAGCATTTT. Protein sequence: CASSFLRCYQPQHF.

The chain recombines TRBV11-2 with TRBJ2-5; 12 bases align to TRBD2. The V gene's germline CDR1 is SGHAT and CDR2 FQNNGV. CDR3 size: 17 residues. Trimming took 5 bases from V and 2 from J; bases not matched to a gene: 9. The CDR3 reads CASSPLAGGIRQETQYF. In DNA, the CDR3 is TGTGCCAGCAGCCCGCTAGCGGGGGGGATACGTCAAGAGACCCAGTACTTC.

The table lists this clonotype with many counts. The chain employs TRBV29-1 and TRBJ2-2; 8 nucleotides match TRBD1. The CDR3 consists of 15 residues. Unmatched junction bases numbered 5, after V lost 5 bases and J lost 0 bases. Per germline, CDR1 SQVTM and CDR2 ANQGSEA. CDR3 protein: CSVTATGANTGELFF. The CDR3 DNA is TGCAGCGTTACTGCGACAGGGGCGAACACCGGGGAGCTGTTTTTT.

This clonotype was observed a few times. The chain carries TRBV13 and TRBJ2-7, with D possibly matching TRBD1 (6 bases). Deletions cut 4 bases from V and 1 base from J, with 14 bases between. The CDR3 contains 15 residues. The V gene's germline CDR1 is PRHDT and CDR2 FYEKMQ (reference sequence). The CDR3 DNA sequence: TGTGCCAGCAGCTCCACCCGGGACATTTCCTACGAGCAGTACTTC. It codes for CASSSTRDISYEQYF.

This rearrangement joins TRBV20-1 to TRBJ1-6, with D possibly being TRBD1 (5 bases). V was trimmed by 6 bases and J by 10 bases, leaving 16 bases between them. The CDR3 is made up of 13 amino acids. Germline lookup yields CDR1 DFQATT and CDR2 SNEGSKA (reference sequence). This CDR3 reads CSASGGVQSPLHF. The CDR3 bases are TGCAGTGCCAGTGGAGGGGTGCAATCACCCCTCCACTTT.

CDR3 in amino acids: CASSLPQGYEQYF. In DNA, the CDR3 is TGTGCCAGCAGTTTGCCCCAGGGCTACGAGCAGTACTTC. The chain links TRBV28 to TRBJ2-7, with D perhaps TRBD1 (5 bases). CDR1 and CDR2 from the germline V gene are MDHEN and SYDVKM. V lost 3 bases to trimming and J lost 3 bases, with 9 bases between them. This CDR3 is 13 amino acids long.